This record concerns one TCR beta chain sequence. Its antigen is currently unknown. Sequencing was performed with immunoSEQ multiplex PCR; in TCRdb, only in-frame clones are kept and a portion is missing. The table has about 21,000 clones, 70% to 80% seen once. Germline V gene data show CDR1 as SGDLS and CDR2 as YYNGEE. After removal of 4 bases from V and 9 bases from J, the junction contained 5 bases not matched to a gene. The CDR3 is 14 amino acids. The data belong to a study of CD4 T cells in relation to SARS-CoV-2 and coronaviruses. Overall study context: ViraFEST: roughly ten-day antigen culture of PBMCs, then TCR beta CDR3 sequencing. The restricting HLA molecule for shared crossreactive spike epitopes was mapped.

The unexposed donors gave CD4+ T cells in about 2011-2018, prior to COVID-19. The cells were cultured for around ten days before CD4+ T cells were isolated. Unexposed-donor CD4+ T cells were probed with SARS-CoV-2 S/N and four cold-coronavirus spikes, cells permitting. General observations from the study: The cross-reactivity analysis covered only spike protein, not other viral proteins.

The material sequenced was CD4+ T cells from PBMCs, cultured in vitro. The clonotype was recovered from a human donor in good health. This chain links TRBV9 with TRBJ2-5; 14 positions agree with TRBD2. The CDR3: CASSPGLAGVSQYF. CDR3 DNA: TGTGCCAGCAGCCCGGGACTAGCGGGAGTGTCCCAGTACTTC.